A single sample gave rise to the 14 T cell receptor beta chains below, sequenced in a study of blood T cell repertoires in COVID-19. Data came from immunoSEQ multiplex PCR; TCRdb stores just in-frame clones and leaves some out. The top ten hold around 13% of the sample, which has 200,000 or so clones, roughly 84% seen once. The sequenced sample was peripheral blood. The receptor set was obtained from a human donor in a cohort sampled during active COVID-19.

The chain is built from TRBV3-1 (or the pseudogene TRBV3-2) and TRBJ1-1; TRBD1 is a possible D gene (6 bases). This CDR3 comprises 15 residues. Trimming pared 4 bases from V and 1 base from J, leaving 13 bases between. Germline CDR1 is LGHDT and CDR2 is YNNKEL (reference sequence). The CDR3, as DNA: TGTGCCAGCAGCCCTACGCCAGGGGCGAACACTGAAGCTTTCTTT. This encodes CASSPTPGANTEAFF.

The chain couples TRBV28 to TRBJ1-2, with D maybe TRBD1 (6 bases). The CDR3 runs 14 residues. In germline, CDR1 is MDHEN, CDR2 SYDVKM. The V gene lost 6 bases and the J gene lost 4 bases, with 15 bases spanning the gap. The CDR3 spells CASRSNRASYGYTF. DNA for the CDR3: TGTGCCAGCAGATCTAACAGGGCCAGCTATGGCTACACCTTC.

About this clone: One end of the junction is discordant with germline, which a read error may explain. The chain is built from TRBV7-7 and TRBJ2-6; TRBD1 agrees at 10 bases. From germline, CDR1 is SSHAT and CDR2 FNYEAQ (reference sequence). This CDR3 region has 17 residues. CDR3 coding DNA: TGTGCTAGCAGCTCCGGGACAGGGGTTCTCGGGGCCAACGTCCTGACTTTC. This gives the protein CASSSGTGVLGANVLTF. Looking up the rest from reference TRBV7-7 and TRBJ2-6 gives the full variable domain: GAGVSQSPRYKVTKRGQDVTLRCDPISSHATLYWYQQALGQGPEFLTYFNYEAQPDKSGLPSDRFSAERPEGSISTLTIQRTEQRDSAMYRCASSSGTGVLGANVLTFGAGSRLTVL.

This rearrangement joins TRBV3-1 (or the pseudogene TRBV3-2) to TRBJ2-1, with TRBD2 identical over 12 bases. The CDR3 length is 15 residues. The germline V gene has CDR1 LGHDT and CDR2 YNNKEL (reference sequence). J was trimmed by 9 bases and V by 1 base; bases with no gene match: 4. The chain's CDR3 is CASSQGLAGVGEQFF. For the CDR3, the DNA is TGTGCCAGCAGCCAAGGACTAGCGGGAGTGGGTGAGCAGTTCTTC.

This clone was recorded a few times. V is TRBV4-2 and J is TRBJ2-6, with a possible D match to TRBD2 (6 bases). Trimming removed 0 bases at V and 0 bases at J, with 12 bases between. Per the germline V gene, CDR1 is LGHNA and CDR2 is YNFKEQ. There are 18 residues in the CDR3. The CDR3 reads CASSQDPDGSSGANVLTF. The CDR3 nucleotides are TGTGCCAGCAGCCAAGATCCGGACGGGAGCTCTGGGGCCAACGTCCTGACTTTC.

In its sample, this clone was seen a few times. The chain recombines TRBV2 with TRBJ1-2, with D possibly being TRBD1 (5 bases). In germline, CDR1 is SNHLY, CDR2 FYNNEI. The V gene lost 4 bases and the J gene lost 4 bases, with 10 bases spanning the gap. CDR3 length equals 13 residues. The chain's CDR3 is CASSVRGVYGYTF. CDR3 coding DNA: TGTGCCAGCAGTGTCCGGGGGGTCTATGGCTACACCTTC.

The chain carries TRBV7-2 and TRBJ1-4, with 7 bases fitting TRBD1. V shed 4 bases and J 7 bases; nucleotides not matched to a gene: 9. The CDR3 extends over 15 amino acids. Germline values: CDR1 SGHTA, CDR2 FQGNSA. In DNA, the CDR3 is TGTGCCAGCAGCTCCGCTACAGGGGCCGTTGAAAAACTGTTTTTT. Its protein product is CASSSATGAVEKLFF.

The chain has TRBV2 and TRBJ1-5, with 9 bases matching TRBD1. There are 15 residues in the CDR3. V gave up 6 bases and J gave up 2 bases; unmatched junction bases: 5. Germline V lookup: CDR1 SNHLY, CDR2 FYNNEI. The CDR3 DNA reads TGTGCCAGCAGAGGGACAGGGATACGCAATCAGCCCCAGCATTTT. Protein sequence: CASRGTGIRNQPQHF.

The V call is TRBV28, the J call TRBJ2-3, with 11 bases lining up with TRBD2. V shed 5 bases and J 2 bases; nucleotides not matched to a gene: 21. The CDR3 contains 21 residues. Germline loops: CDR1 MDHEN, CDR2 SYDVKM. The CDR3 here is CASSPTFFPTTSGRLTDTQYF. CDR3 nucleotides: TGTGCCAGCAGTCCCACTTTTTTTCCCACCACTAGCGGGAGACTCACAGATACGCAGTATTTT.

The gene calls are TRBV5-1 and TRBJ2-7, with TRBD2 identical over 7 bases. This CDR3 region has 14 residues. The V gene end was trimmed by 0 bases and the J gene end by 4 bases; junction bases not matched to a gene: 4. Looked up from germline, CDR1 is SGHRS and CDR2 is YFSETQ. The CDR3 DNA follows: TGCGCCAGCAGCTTGGGGGACTATACATACGAGCAGTACTTC. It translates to CASSLGDYTYEQYF. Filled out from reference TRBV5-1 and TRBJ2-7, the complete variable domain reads KAGVTQTPRYLIKTRGQQVTLSCSPISGHRSVSWYQQTPGQGLQFLFEYFSETQRNKGNFPGRFSGRQFSNSRSEMNVSTLELGDSALYLCASSLGDYTYEQYFGPGTRLTVT.

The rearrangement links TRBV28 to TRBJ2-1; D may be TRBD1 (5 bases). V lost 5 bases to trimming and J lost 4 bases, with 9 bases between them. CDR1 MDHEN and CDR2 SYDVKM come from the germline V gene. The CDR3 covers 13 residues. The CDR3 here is CASSPTVYNEQFF. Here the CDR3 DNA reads TGTGCCAGCAGTCCGACAGTTTACAATGAGCAGTTCTTC. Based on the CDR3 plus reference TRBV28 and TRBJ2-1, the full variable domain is DVKVTQSSRYLVKRTGEKVFLECVQDMDHENMFWYRQDPGLGLRLIYFSYDVKMKEKGDIPEGYSVSREKKERFSLILESASTNQTSMYLCASSPTVYNEQFFGPGTRLTVL.

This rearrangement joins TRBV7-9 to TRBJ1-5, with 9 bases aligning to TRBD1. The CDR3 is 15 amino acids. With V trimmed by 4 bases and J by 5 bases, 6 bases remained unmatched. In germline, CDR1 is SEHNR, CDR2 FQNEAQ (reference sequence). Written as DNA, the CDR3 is TGTGCCAGCAGCTCCGGGACAGGGAACGATCAGCCCCAGCATTTT. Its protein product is CASSSGTGNDQPQHF. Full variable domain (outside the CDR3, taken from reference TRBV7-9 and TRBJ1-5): DTGVSQNPRHKITKRGQNVTFRCDPISEHNRLYWYRQTLGQGPEFLTYFQNEAQLEKSRLLSDRFSAERPKGSFSTLEIQRTEQGDSAMYLCASSSGTGNDQPQHFGDGTRLSIL.

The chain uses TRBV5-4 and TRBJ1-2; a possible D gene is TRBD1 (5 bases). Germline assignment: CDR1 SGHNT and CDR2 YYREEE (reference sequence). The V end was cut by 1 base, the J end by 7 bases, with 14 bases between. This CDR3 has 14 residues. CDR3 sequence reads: CASSLFFQGGGYTF. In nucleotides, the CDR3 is TGTGCCAGCAGCTTGTTCTTCCAGGGCGGTGGCTACACCTTC.

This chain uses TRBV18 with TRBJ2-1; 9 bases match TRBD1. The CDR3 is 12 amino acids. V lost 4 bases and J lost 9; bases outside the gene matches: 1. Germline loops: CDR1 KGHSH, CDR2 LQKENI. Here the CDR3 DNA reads TGTGCCAGCTCACTACAGGGGGCTGAGCAGTTCTTC. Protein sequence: CASSLQGAEQFF.